These T cell receptor beta chains were read from a single sample in a study of cytomegalovirus exposure and HLA in healthy donors. Clones were read by immunoSEQ multiplex PCR, and TCRdb kept only the in-frame ones, dropping some. The data contain 200,000 or so clones, around 83% of them singletons. Sequencing was done on a sample of PBMCs. Receptors originate from a woman aged 45-65 years in good health and CMV-seropositive. Each CDR3 is given with its conserved first and last residue. The order of the fields is CDR3 DNA, CDR3 protein, J gene, D gene, V gene, clone size. D genes are given only for firm matches. Size values are once, few and many counts, or a class for expanded clones, and some rows have none.

CDR3 DNA: TGCGCCAGCAGCTTGGAAGGGCGGGGGGGCCGCGATACGCAGTATTTT
CDR3 protein: CASSLEGRGGRDTQYF
J gene: TRBJ2-3
D gene: TRBD2
V gene: TRBV5-1
clone size: NA

CDR3 DNA: TGTGCAAGTCGCTTAGGGCCAGGACTAGCGGGAGCTATCAGGCTAACGCAGTATTTT
CDR3 protein: CASRLGPGLAGAIRLTQYF
J gene: TRBJ2-3
D gene: NA
V gene: TRBV12-2
clone size: once

CDR3 DNA: TGTGCCAGCAGTGGGACAGGGGGATCGGCAGATACGCAGTATTTT
CDR3 protein: CASSGTGGSADTQYF
J gene: TRBJ2-3
D gene: TRBD1
V gene: TRBV6-1
clone size: NA

CDR3 DNA: TGTGCCAGCAGTTCCGGGACACAAGCTAACTATGGCTACACCTTC
CDR3 protein: CASSSGTQANYGYTF
J gene: TRBJ1-2
D gene: NA
V gene: TRBV7-2
clone size: NA

CDR3 DNA: TGTGCCAGCAGCTTCGATAGCGGCCCAGTCAATGAGCAGTTCTTC
CDR3 protein: CASSFDSGPVNEQFF
J gene: TRBJ2-1
D gene: NA
V gene: TRBV5-4
clone size: NA

CDR3 DNA: TGCGCCAGCAGTGACAGCGGGAGCACCTACGAGCAGTACTTC
CDR3 protein: CASSDSGSTYEQYF
J gene: TRBJ2-7
D gene: TRBD2
V gene: TRBV10-1
clone size: NA

CDR3 DNA: TGTGCCAGCAGCGGCAACAGGGGGCTACCAGATACGCAGTATTTT
CDR3 protein: CASSGNRGLPDTQYF
J gene: TRBJ2-3
D gene: TRBD1
V gene: TRBV9
clone size: NA

CDR3 DNA: TGTGCCATCAGTGAGTCGCCGGACAGGGGCACTGAAGCTTTCTTT
CDR3 protein: CAISESPDRGTEAFF
J gene: TRBJ1-1
D gene: TRBD1
V gene: TRBV10-3
clone size: NA

CDR3 DNA: TGCGCCAGCAGTGAGTCATCTAGGGCAGGGCAGCCCCAGCATTTT
CDR3 protein: CASSESSRAGQPQHF
J gene: TRBJ1-5
D gene: NA
V gene: TRBV10-2
clone size: few

CDR3 DNA: TGTGCCAGTAGCACCGGGGGCAATCAGCCCCAGCATTTT
CDR3 protein: CASSTGGNQPQHF
J gene: TRBJ1-5
D gene: NA
V gene: TRBV19
clone size: NA

CDR3 DNA: TGTGCCACCGGAGAGCGATATAGCAATCAGCCCCAGCATTTT
CDR3 protein: CATGERYSNQPQHF
J gene: TRBJ1-5
D gene: NA
V gene: TRBV15
clone size: NA